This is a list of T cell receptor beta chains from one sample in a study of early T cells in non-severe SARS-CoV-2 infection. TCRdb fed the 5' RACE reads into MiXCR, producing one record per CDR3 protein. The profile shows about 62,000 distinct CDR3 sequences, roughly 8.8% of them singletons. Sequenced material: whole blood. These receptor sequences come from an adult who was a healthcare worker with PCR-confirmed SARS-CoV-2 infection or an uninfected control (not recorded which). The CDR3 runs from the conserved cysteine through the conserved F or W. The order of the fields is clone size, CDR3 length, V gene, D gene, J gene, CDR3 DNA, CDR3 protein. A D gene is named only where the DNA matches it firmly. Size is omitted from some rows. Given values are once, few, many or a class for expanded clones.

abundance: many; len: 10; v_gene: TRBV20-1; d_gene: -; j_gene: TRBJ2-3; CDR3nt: TGCAGTGCTAAGGACTACTCGCAGTATTTT; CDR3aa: CSAKDYSQYF
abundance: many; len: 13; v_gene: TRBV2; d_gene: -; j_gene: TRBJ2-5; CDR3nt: TGTGCCAGCATCCCCGGGGACCAAGAGACCCAGTACTTC; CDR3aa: CASIPGDQETQYF
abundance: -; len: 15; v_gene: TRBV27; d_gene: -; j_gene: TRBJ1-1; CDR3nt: TGTGCCAGCACCTCCCCGGGACAACTGAACACTGAAGCTTTCTTT; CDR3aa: CASTSPGQLNTEAFF
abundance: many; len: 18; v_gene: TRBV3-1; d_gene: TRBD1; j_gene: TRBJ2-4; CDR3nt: TGTGCCAGCAGCCAAGTACCAGGGGGTGGTTGGGCCAAAAACATTCAGTACTTC; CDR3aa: CASSQVPGGGWAKNIQYF
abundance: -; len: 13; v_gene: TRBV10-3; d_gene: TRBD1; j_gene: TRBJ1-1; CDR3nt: TGTGCCATCAGGGGACAGAGGAACACTGAAGCTTTCTTT; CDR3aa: CAIRGQRNTEAFF
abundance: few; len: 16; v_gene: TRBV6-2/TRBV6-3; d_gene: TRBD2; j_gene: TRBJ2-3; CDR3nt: TGTGCCAGCAATCTACAACCGGGACTACAATTTGATACGCAGTATTTT; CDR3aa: CASNLQPGLQFDTQYF
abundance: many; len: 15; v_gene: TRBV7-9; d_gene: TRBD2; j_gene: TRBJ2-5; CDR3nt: TGTGCCAGCAGCTTAGTCAGCGGGGGGGAAGAGACCCAGTACTTC; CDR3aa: CASSLVSGGEETQYF
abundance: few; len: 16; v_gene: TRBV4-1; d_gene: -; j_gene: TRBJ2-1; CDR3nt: TGCGCCAGCAGCCAGGGTCATTTGAGCTCCTACAATGAGCAGTTCTTC; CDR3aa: CASSQGHLSSYNEQFF
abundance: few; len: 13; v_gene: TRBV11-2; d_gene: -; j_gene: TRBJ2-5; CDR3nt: TGTGCCAGCAGCCACAGGGGGGGAGAGACCCAGTACTTC; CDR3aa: CASSHRGGETQYF
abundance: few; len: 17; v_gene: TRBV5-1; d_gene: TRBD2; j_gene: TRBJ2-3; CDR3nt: TGCGCCAGCAGCTCAAATATAGCGGGGGGGAAGACAGATACGCAGTATTTT; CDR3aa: CASSSNIAGGKTDTQYF
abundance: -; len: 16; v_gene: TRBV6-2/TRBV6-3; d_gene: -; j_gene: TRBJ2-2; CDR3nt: TGTGCCAGCAGTTACGCCGCACGGGCGAACACCGGGGAGCTGTTTTTT; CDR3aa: CASSYAARANTGELFF
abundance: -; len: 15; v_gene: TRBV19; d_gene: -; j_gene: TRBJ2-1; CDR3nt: TGTGCCGCACGAGCTGGGGCTCCCAGGGACAATGAGCAGTTCTTC; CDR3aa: CAARAGAPRDNEQFF
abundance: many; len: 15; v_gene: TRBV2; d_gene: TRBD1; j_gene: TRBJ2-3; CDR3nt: TGTGCCAGCACCCAATGGACAGGGGGCCTAGATACGCAGTATTTT; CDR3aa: CASTQWTGGLDTQYF
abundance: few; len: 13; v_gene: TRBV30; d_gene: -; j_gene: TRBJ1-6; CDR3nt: TGTGCCTGGATGGGGACCGATAATTCACCCCTCCACTTT; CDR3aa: CAWMGTDNSPLHF
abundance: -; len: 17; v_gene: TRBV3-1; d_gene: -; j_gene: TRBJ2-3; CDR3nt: TGTGCCAGCAGCCAAGATCCCCTGGCCCGCTGGCTTGATACGCAGTATTTT; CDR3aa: CASSQDPLARWLDTQYF
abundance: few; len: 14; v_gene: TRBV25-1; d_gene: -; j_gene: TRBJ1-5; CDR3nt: TGTGCCAGCAGGGACACAGGAAACAATCAGCCCCAGCATTTT; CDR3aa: CASRDTGNNQPQHF
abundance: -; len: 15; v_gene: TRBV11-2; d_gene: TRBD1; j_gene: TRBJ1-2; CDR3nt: TGTGCCAGCACAGACTGGGACAGGGGATTAAATGGCTACACCTTC; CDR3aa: CASTDWDRGLNGYTF
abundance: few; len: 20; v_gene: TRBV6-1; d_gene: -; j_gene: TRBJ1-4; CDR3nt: TGTGCCAGCAGTGAAGCCCCGGGACGTTGGGCTGGGAGGTCTAATGAAAAACTGTTTTTT; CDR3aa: CASSEAPGRWAGRSNEKLFF
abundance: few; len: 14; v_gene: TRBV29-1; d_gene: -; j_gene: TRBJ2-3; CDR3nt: TGCAGCGTTGGATCTGGGGGTTTCACAGATACGCAGTATTTT; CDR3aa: CSVGSGGFTDTQYF
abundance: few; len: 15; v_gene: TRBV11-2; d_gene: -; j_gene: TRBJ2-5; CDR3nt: TGTGCCAGCAGCTTGACTAGTACCCCCCTGGAGACCCAGTACTTC; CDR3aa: CASSLTSTPLETQYF
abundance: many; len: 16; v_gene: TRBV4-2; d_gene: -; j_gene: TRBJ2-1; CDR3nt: TGTGCCAGCAGCCAAGATCTAGCGCCCTCCTACAATGAGCAGTTCTTC; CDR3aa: CASSQDLAPSYNEQFF
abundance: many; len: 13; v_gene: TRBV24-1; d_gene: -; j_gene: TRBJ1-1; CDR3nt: TGTGCCACCCCGCCGACACCGAACACTGAAGCTTTCTTT; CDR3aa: CATPPTPNTEAFF